This is a list of T cell receptor beta chains from one sample in a study of T cell responses to AZD1222 COVID-19 vaccine. Repertoires were generated with immunoSEQ multiplex PCR, while TCRdb's copy carries only in-frame clones and drops some. The sample records fewer than 120,000 clones, about 90% being singletons. The specimen comprised peripheral blood, sampled 28 days after the second AZD1222 dose. The receptors stem from an adult who received the AZD1222 COVID-19 vaccine. CDR3s include the opening cysteine and the closing phenylalanine or tryptophan. A D gene is named only where the DNA matches it firmly. A clone size is listed for some rows: how often the clone was seen (once, few, many), or a class if it is expanded.

J gene	clone size	V gene	D gene	CDR3 protein	CDR3 DNA
TRBJ1-1	-	TRBV10-2	-	CASSERVINTEAFF	TGCGCCAGCAGTGAGCGGGTTATAAACACTGAAGCTTTCTTT
TRBJ2-7	-	TRBV5-1	-	CASSSGGGYEQYF	TGCGCCAGCAGCTCCGGAGGAGGGTACGAGCAGTACTTC
TRBJ1-2	once	TRBV29-1	TRBD1	CSVGTGGGGYGYTF	TGCAGCGTTGGAACAGGGGGCGGTGGCTATGGCTACACCTTC
TRBJ1-2	-	TRBV30	-	CAWREGAPPSYGYTF	TGTGCCTGGAGGGAGGGCGCTCCCCCATCGTATGGCTACACCTTC
TRBJ1-1	-	TRBV18	-	CASSQSQGENTEAFF	TGTGCCAGCTCGCAATCACAGGGCGAGAACACTGAAGCTTTCTTT
TRBJ2-2	-	TRBV5-1	TRBD1	CASSLALGTGLLSNTGELFF	TGCGCCAGCAGCTTGGCCCTGGGGACAGGGCTTCTGTCGAACACCGGGGAGCTGTTTTTT
TRBJ1-6	-	TRBV27	-	CASRRSRRDSPLHF	TGTGCCAGCAGACGATCGCGCCGGGATTCACCCCTCCACTTT
TRBJ2-1	-	TRBV5-4	-	CASSLDSDGEQFF	TGTGCCAGCAGCTTGGATAGTGATGGTGAGCAGTTCTTC
TRBJ1-1	-	TRBV9	-	CASSVGSALNTEAFF	TGTGCCAGCAGCGTAGGGTCCGCGTTAAACACTGAAGCTTTCTTT
TRBJ2-2	-	TRBV9	-	CASSLAANTGELFF	TGTGCCAGCAGCTTAGCCGCGAACACCGGGGAGCTGTTTTTT
TRBJ1-1	-	TRBV25-1	-	CASSAEWNTEAFF	TGTGCCAGCTCGGCGGAGTGGAACACTGAAGCTTTCTTT
TRBJ1-2	-	TRBV27	TRBD1	CASSWGTGGGYTF	TGTGCCAGCAGTTGGGGGACAGGGGGTGGCTACACCTTC
TRBJ2-1	-	TRBV5-4	-	CASSLEANNEQFF	TGTGCCAGCAGCTTGGAGGCCAACAATGAGCAGTTCTTC
TRBJ1-3	once	TRBV6-6	-	CASSLTPDRRSGNTIYF	TGTGCCAGCAGTCTAACCCCGGACAGACGCTCTGGAAACACCATATATTTT
TRBJ1-1	-	TRBV11-3	-	CASSLYRGFEAFF	TGTGCCAGCAGCTTATATCGGGGATTTGAAGCTTTCTTT
TRBJ2-7	-	TRBV19	-	CASSIEHSKVGYEQYF	TGTGCCAGTAGTATAGAACATTCCAAGGTCGGCTACGAGCAGTACTTC
TRBJ2-7	once	TRBV2	TRBD2	CASRPRLAGEDEQYF	TGTGCCAGCAGACCCCGACTAGCGGGAGAGGACGAGCAGTACTTC
TRBJ1-2	-	TRBV5-1	TRBD1	CASSLGLTGVEGYGYTF	TGCGCCAGCAGCTTGGGGTTGACAGGGGTAGAGGGCTATGGCTACACCTTC
TRBJ2-2	-	TRBV7-9	-	CASPERGNSGTGELFF	TGTGCCAGCCCCGAGCGCGGGAACTCGGGAACCGGGGAGCTGTTTTTT
TRBJ2-1	few	TRBV9	TRBD2	CASSVRFSGGYNEQFF	TGTGCCAGCAGCGTACGTTTTAGCGGGGGATACAATGAGCAGTTCTTC
TRBJ1-2	-	TRBV10-3	-	CAITADTDGSYTF	TGTGCCATCACCGCGGACACGGACGGGAGCTACACCTTC
TRBJ2-2	-	TRBV7-8	-	CASSLTVGGELFF	TGTGCCAGCAGCTTAACCGTTGGCGGGGAGCTGTTTTTT
TRBJ2-3	-	TRBV24-1	TRBD2	CATSDTRGGSTDTQYF	TGTGCCACCAGTGATACGCGGGGGGGGAGCACAGATACGCAGTATTTT
TRBJ1-1	-	TRBV5-6	-	CASSFTGYTEAFF	TGTGCCAGCAGCTTTACAGGGTACACTGAAGCTTTCTTT
TRBJ2-2	-	TRBV7-2	TRBD1	CASSLTDRGQGGELFF	TGTGCCAGCAGCCTCACCGACAGGGGGCAGGGCGGGGAGCTGTTTTTT
TRBJ1-2	-	TRBV29-1	-	CSAEHYGYTF	TGCAGCGCGGAGCACTATGGCTACACCTTC
TRBJ1-3	once	TRBV5-5	-	CASSLGRLGNTIYF	TGTGCCAGCAGCTTGGGACGGCTGGGAAACACCATATATTTT
TRBJ1-4	-	TRBV9	-	CASSGGDSAKLFF	TGTGCCAGCAGCGGGGGGGACTCGGCAAAACTGTTTTTT
TRBJ2-2	-	TRBV5-1	-	CASSFYPGELFF	TGCGCCAGCAGCTTTTATCCGGGGGAGCTGTTTTTT
TRBJ1-5	-	TRBV4-1	-	CASSQEGGYGNQPQHF	TGCGCCAGCAGCCAAGAGGGGGGGTATGGCAATCAGCCCCAGCATTTT
TRBJ1-3	-	TRBV6-5	-	CASSLGPYIGNTIYF	TGTGCCAGCAGCTTGGGACCGTATATCGGAAACACCATATATTTT
TRBJ1-2	-	TRBV18	-	CASSPTRQGLENGYTF	TGTGCCAGCTCACCTACTCGGCAGGGCTTAGAGAATGGCTACACCTTC
TRBJ1-2	-	TRBV6-4	-	CASSGGGYGYTF	TGTGCCAGCAGTGGGGGGGGCTATGGCTACACCTTC
TRBJ2-1	few	TRBV19	TRBD2	CASSIFSGGAGEQFF	TGTGCCAGTAGTATTTTTAGCGGGGGGGCTGGTGAGCAGTTCTTC
TRBJ2-7	-	TRBV6-5	-	CASRDYSYEQYF	TGTGCCAGCAGGGACTACTCCTACGAGCAGTACTTC
TRBJ2-2	once	TRBV7-9	-	CASSFIQDSTGELFF	TGTGCCAGCAGCTTCATTCAGGACAGCACCGGGGAGCTGTTTTTT
TRBJ1-1	-	TRBV23-1	-	CASLYTGFSEAFF	TGCGCCAGCTTGTACACAGGGTTTTCTGAAGCTTTCTTT
TRBJ1-5	-	TRBV7-3	-	CASSLGNNQPQHF	TGTGCCAGCAGCTTAGGCAACAATCAGCCCCAGCATTTT
TRBJ2-2	-	TRBV6-5	TRBD1	CASSYSGQGGFGELFF	TGTGCCAGCAGTTACTCGGGACAGGGTGGATTCGGGGAGCTGTTTTTT
TRBJ1-4	-	TRBV11-3	TRBD1	CASSSQGADEKLFF	TGTGCCAGCAGCTCGCAGGGGGCTGATGAAAAACTGTTTTTT
TRBJ1-4	-	TRBV2	-	CASSPIEGEKLFF	TGTGCCAGCAGTCCAATAGAAGGCGAAAAACTGTTTTTT
TRBJ1-5	-	TRBV19	TRBD1	CASSALGQGSQPQHF	TGTGCCAGTAGCGCACTTGGACAGGGAAGCCAGCCCCAGCATTTT
TRBJ2-1	-	TRBV10-1	-	CASSRGPPGNEQFF	TGCGCCAGCAGCCGTGGACCCCCCGGGAATGAGCAGTTCTTC
TRBJ1-2	-	TRBV19	-	CASTPPYADPYGYTF	TGTGCCAGTACCCCTCCTTACGCGGACCCCTATGGCTACACCTTC
TRBJ2-5	once	TRBV7-3	-	CASSLNGETQYF	TGTGCCAGCAGCTTAAATGGAGAGACCCAGTACTTC
TRBJ1-2	-	TRBV16	-	CASTDEWNYGYTF	TGTGCCAGCACCGACGAGTGGAACTATGGCTACACCTTC
TRBJ2-7	-	TRBV5-1	TRBD1	CASSSGQGLDEQYF	TGCGCCAGCAGCTCGGGACAGGGATTAGACGAGCAGTACTTC
TRBJ1-2	-	TRBV6-5	-	CASSDNYGYTF	TGTGCCAGCAGCGATAACTATGGCTACACCTTC
TRBJ1-2	-	TRBV5-6	TRBD1	CASRTRQGRGGYGYTF	TGTGCCAGCCGCACCCGACAGGGGCGGGGAGGTTATGGCTACACCTTC
TRBJ1-6	once	TRBV19	-	CASSIVPDYNSPLHF	TGTGCCAGTAGTATAGTCCCAGACTATAATTCACCCCTCCACTTT
TRBJ1-2	-	TRBV11-2	-	CASSLGTWGNYGYTF	TGTGCCAGCAGCTTAGGGACCTGGGGGAACTATGGCTACACCTTC
TRBJ2-1	-	TRBV18	-	CASSPQLQGIRGEQFF	TGTGCCAGCTCACCCCAGCTACAAGGAATCAGGGGCGAGCAGTTCTTC
TRBJ1-5	once	TRBV5-8	-	CASRPTAGLNQPQHF	TGTGCCAGCAGACCCACGGCGGGGCTGAATCAGCCCCAGCATTTT
TRBJ2-7	-	TRBV5-1	TRBD1	CASSSGQGSSYEQYF	TGCGCCAGCAGCTCGGGACAGGGGAGCTCCTACGAGCAGTACTTC
TRBJ2-7	-	TRBV4-1	TRBD1	CASSQDWTGFYEQYF	TGCGCCAGCAGCCAAGATTGGACAGGGTTCTACGAGCAGTACTTC
TRBJ2-7	-	TRBV11-2	-	CASSLKPETYEQYF	TGTGCCAGCAGCTTAAAGCCAGAAACCTACGAGCAGTACTTC
TRBJ1-4	-	TRBV27	-	CASSLMGTQREKLFF	TGTGCCAGCAGTCTTATGGGGACACAGCGTGAAAAACTGTTTTTT